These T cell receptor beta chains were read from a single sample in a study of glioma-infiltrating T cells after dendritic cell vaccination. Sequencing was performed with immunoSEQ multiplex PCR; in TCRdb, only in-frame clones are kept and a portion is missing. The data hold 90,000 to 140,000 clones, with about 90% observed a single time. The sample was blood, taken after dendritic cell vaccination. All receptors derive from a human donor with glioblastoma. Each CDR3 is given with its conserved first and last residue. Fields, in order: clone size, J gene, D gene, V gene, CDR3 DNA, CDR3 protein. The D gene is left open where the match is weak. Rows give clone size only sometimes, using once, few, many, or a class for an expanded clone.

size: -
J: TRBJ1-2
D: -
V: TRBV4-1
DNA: TGCGCCAGCAGCCCCCTTTCAGGGGTTGGCTACACCTTC
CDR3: CASSPLSGVGYTF

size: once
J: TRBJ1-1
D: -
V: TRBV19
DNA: TGTGCCAGTACCAGAGGAGGGGCAGCCTCATTAAACACTGAAGCTTTCTTT
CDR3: CASTRGGAASLNTEAFF

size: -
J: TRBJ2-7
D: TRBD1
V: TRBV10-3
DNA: TGTGCCATCAGTGGGGGGACAGGGGGCTCCTACGAGCAGTACTTC
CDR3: CAISGGTGGSYEQYF

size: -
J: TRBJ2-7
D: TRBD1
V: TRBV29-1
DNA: TGCAGCGTTACGACAGGGGTCCACGAGCAGTACTTC
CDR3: CSVTTGVHEQYF

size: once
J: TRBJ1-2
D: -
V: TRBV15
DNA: TGTGCCACCAGCAGAGATCTTGAAGTGCGGTATGGCTACACCTTC
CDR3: CATSRDLEVRYGYTF

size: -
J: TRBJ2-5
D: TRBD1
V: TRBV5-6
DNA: TGTGCCAGCATCCCCCGGTTCGGGACAGAAGAGACCCAGTACTTC
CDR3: CASIPRFGTEETQYF

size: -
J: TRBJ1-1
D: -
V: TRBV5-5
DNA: TGTGCCAGCAGCTATGGGACAAGGGTGAACACTGAAGCTTTCTTT
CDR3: CASSYGTRVNTEAFF

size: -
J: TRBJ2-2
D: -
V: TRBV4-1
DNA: TGCGCCAGCAGCCCGTATGGTAGAGCGATAGGCGGGGAGCTGTTTTTT
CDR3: CASSPYGRAIGGELFF

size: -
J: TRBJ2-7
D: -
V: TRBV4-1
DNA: TGCGCCAGCAGCCACCTAGACTGGACCTACGAGCAGTACTTC
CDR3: CASSHLDWTYEQYF

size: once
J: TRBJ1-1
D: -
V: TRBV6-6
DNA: TGTGCCAGCAGGAACACAGGGAACACTGAAGCTTTCTTT
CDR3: CASRNTGNTEAFF

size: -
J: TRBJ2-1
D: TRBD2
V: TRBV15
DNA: TGTGCCACCAGCAGAGGGGGTAGCGGGGGATACAATGAGCAGTTCTTC
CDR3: CATSRGGSGGYNEQFF

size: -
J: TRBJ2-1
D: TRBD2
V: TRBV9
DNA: TGTGCCAGCAGCGTAGTCACTAGCGGGGGTAATGAGCAGTTCTTC
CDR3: CASSVVTSGGNEQFF

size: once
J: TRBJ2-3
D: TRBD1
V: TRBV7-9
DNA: TGTGCCAGCAGCTTACCCGGACAGGGGGCTACAGATACGCAGTATTTT
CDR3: CASSLPGQGATDTQYF

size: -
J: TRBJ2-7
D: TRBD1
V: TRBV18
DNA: TGTGCCAGCTCACAGACAGGGGGCGAATACGAGCAGTACTTC
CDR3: CASSQTGGEYEQYF

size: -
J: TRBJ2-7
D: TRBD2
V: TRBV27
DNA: TGTGCCAGCAGTTTTGGCGGGAGCTCCTACGAGCAGTACTTC
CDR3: CASSFGGSSYEQYF

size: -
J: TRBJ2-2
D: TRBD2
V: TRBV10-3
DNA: TGTGCCATCAGTTGGCTAGCGGGCCCGAGCGCCGGGGAGCTGTTTTTT
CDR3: CAISWLAGPSAGELFF

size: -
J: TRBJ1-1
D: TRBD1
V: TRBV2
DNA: TGTGCCAGCAGAGGAGCACCGGGACAGGGGAGCTGGGCTGAAGCTTTCTTT
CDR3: CASRGAPGQGSWAEAFF